The T cell receptor beta chain described here comes from a study of T cells in Graves' hyperthyroidism and ophthalmopathy (dated by TCRdb to the late 2010s). Looking at the study overall: Peripheral blood was collected at initial diagnosis, before any treatment. A discovery cohort of about a hundred patients, fewer than 50 with Graves' ophthalmopathy and 55 to 60 with stable Graves' hyperthyroidism, was used to find distinguishing TCR V-J signatures. Prospective prediction of ophthalmopathy was tested in an independent validation cohort of some 20 hyperthyroidism patients and 15 to 17 patients who later progressed to ophthalmopathy. For training and testing, the 100 or so patients in the discovery cohort were randomly divided in a 7:3 ratio. In over five Graves' hyperthyroidism patients, the study also compared T-cell repertoires from thyroid tissue with T-cell repertoires from blood. Following sampling, methimazole starting at 30 mg daily was given to hyperthyroidism patients, and high-dose intravenous methylprednisolone was given to ophthalmopathy patients. According to the paper, TCR Vbeta CDR3 sequencing was carried out on 120 to 150 peripheral blood samples, which came from 40 to 45 ophthalmopathy, around 74 hyperthyroidism and 17 progressor patients.

What the study reported, not specific to this receptor: Most expanded thyroid clonotypes (frequency above 0.001) were also detected in blood, a finding suggesting that blood repertoires may reflect thyroid immune responses. In validation, the model predicted progression to ophthalmopathy a median of roughly six months before onset, with over 55% sensitivity and around 76% specificity. Ophthalmopathy was separated from stable hyperthyroidism by a 13 V-J signature model, with around 90% sensitivity and roughly 81% specificity obtained in cross-validation and 80%/75% obtained in testing. No statistical method was used to fix the sample size in advance, and group allocation was not hidden from the investigators.

The TCR beta CDR3 regions were amplified from the RNA transcripts. The TCR CDR3 was subjected to a first round of RT-PCR using the HTBI primer set and the Qiagen OneStep RT-PCR kit. Libraries were constructed in a second round of multiplex PCR, after which size selection and purification were performed. Libraries were sequenced paired-end with 100 bp reads on an Illumina HiSeq2000. Per the authors' processing: SOAPnuke was used to process the raw data, removing reads that contained adapters or uncalled bases, had a mean Phred below 15, or lacked an exact match to the constant primer or identifier. COPE v1.2.5 was used to merge high-quality paired reads, and clonotypes were defined as unique nucleotide sequences. MiTCR v1.1 was used to align clonotypes to the IMGT TRBV, TRBD and TRBJ reference segments. The analysis was restricted to V-J combinations with a frequency above 0.0001, which together covered just over 99% of the repertoires. The TCS score was defined as the ratio of F50 (clonal expansion) to E x V (chaos), calculated using BLOSUM62-based TCRdist between CDR3 peptides within each V-J. Welch's t-statistics and random forest reduced 450 to 600 V-J features to 13, which were used in a naive Bayes classifier (R e1071). TCRdb redid the processing of the public reads, applying fastp at Q25 and MiXCR, and retained in-frame beta chains. A single entry per CDR3 protein holds the most common genes and DNA from its merged rows. The V and J calls shown here were made by TCRdb, not taken from the authors' results. This sample lists under 650,000 distinct CDR3 sequences; 15% to 20% were detected once. Clones ranked in the top ten supply 3% to 4% of the sample.

There are 15 amino acids in the CDR3, from cysteine to phenylalanine inclusive. Just the 45-base CDR3 DNA is kept, in frame starting at base 1. Unmatched junction bases come to 9, with V trimmed by 3 bases and J by 7 bases. The germline V gene (reference sequence) supplies CDR1 LNHDA and CDR2 SQIVND. In regard to this clonotype: Its cognate antigen has yet to be identified. No much larger clone is present one base from it, and per-base qualities are unavailable.

Graves' hyperthyroidism was defined as stable when no progression to ophthalmopathy occurred over 18 months of follow-up. Hyperthyroidism patients were aged 18 to 65 years and newly diagnosed, with disease duration of less than 2 months. Exclusion was applied to patients with uncontrolled infections, other autoimmune diseases, pregnancy or lactation. Clinical symptoms, serum thyroxine and TRAb, thyroid ultrasound, and orbital computed tomography formed the basis for the diagnoses. PBMCs were separated from roughly 10 ml of fresh peripheral blood using Ficoll-Paque density gradient centrifugation. Total RNA was extracted using Trizol reagent, and RNA quality was assessed on an Agilent 2100 Bioanalyzer.

The sample comprised blood. This chain joins TRBV19 to TRBJ2-1; 7 junctional bases match TRBD1. This clonotype was sampled from a young woman with Graves' hyperthyroidism. The nucleotide sequence reads as follows: TGTGCCAGTAGTATTTCTCAGACAGGGAGAAATGAGCAGTTCTTC. Its protein reads: CASSISQTGRNEQFF.